Listed here is a single T cell receptor beta chain. An end of the junction differs from the germline gene, which may be a read error. This sample was included in a study of metastatic and nonmetastatic thyroid tumors. TCRdb redid the clone calls on the PCR reads using MiXCR. The table has 20,000 to 25,000 clones, approximately 20% seen once. Each patient came to thyroid surgery without any prior treatment (of any kind). Germline assignment: CDR1 MNHEY and CDR2 SMNVEV (reference sequence). The length of the CDR3 is 13 residues. The sample comprised blood. The V call is TRBV27, the J call TRBJ2-1; D is unclear. This TCR came from a female donor with papillary thyroid cancer or a benign thyroid nodule (not recorded which). Some clones in this sample may be carry-over from other donors' samples. The CDR3: CASSLRGDMEQLF. The CDR3 DNA follows: TGTGCCAGCAGTTTACGCGGAGACATGGAGCAGCTCTTC.